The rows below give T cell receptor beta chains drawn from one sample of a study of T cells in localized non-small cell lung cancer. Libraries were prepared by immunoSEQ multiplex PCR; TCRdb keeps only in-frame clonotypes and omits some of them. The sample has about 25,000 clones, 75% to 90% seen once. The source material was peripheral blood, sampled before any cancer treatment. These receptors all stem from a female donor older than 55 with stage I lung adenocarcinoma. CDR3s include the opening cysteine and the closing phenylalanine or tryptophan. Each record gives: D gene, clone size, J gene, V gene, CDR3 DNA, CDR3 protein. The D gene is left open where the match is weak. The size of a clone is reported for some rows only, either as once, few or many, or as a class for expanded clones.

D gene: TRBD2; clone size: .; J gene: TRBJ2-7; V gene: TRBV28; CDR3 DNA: TGTGCCAGTGGGACTAGCGGGAGTCTCTACGAGCAGTACTTC; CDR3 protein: CASGTSGSLYEQYF
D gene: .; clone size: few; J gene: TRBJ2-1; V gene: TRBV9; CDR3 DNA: TGTGCCAGCAGCGGAAGCGAAAATTACAATGAGCAGTTCTTC; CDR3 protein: CASSGSENYNEQFF
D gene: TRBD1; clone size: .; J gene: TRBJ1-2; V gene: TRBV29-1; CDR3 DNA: TGCAGCGTCGACAGGGATAGGTATGGCTACACCTTC; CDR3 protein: CSVDRDRYGYTF
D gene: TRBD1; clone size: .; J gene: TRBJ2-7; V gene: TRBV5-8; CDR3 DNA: TGTGCCAGCACCCGGACAGGGGTAGTCGAGCAGTACTTC; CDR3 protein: CASTRTGVVEQYF
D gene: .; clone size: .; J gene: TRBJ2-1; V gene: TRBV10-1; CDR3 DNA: TGCGCCAGCAGTGAGCCGGGGGAGTTCGAGCAGTTCTTC; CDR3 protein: CASSEPGEFEQFF
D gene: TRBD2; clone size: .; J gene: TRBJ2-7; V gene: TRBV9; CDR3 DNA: TGTGCCAGCAGCCCTTATAGCGGGGGTCAGGACGAGCAGTACTTC; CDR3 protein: CASSPYSGGQDEQYF
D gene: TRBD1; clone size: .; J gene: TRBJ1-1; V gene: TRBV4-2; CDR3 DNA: TGTGCCAGCAGCCCCAGGGGGAATCGGGACACTGAAGCTTTCTTT; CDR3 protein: CASSPRGNRDTEAFF
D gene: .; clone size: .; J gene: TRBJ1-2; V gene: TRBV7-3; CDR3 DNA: TGTGCCAGCAGCCCACATCCGACAGCCAGCTATGGCTACACCTTC; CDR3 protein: CASSPHPTASYGYTF
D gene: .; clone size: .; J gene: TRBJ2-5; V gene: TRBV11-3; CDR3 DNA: TGTGCCAGCAGCCGGGGCCGGGGAAACCAGGGAGAGACCCAGTACTTC; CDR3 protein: CASSRGRGNQGETQYF
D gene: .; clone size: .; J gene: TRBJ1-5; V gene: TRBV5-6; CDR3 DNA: TGTGCCAGCAGTGGTCCGAGAAATCAGCCCCAGCATTTT; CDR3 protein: CASSGPRNQPQHF
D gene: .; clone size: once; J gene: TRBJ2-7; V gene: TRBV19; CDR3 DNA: TGTGCCAGTAGTATTTCGGGAGCCGGGGCAGAGCAGTACTTC; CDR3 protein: CASSISGAGAEQYF
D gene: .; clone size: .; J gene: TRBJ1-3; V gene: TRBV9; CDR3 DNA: TGTGCCAGCAGCGTAGGTCTCGTCACCTCTGGAAACACCATATATTTT; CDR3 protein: CASSVGLVTSGNTIYF
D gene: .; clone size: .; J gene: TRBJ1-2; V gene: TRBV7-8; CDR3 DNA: TGTGCCAGCAGCTTGGCAGGGTTGTCCCCTGGCTATGGCTACACCTTC; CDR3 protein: CASSLAGLSPGYGYTF
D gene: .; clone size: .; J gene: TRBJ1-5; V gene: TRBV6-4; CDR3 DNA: TGTGCCAGCAGTGGACCCGGTTGGCCCCAGCATTTT; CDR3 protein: CASSGPGWPQHF
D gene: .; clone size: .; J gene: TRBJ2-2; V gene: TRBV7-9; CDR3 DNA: TGTGCCAGCCGAGGGGAGAGCGGGACAGAGAACACCGGGGAGCTGTTTTTT; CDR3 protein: CASRGESGTENTGELFF
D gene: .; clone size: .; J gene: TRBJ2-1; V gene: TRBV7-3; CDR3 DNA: TGTGCCAGCAGCCCGCAGGGGTACTACAATGAGCAGTTCTTC; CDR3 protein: CASSPQGYYNEQFF
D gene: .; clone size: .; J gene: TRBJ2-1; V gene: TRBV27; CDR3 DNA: TGTGCCAGCAGTCGATCCGGGGTATACAATGAGCAGTTCTTC; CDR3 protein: CASSRSGVYNEQFF
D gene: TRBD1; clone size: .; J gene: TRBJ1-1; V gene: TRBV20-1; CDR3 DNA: TGCAGTGCGCCCACAGGGGAGAGGGCTTTCTTT; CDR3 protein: CSAPTGERAFF
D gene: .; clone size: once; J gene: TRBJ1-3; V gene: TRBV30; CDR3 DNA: TGTGCCTCGCAAACTGGAAACACCATATATTTT; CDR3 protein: CASQTGNTIYF
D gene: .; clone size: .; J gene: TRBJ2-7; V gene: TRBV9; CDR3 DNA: TGTGCCAGCAGCGTAGGGATACGACGCGAGCAGTACTTC; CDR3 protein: CASSVGIRREQYF
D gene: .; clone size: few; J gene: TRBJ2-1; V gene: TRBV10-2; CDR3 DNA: TGCGCCAGCAGTGAGTCATCGGGAGCTTACAATGAGCAGTTCTTC; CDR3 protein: CASSESSGAYNEQFF
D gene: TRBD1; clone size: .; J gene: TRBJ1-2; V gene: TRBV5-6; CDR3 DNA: TGTGCCAGCAGCCCGGGACAGGGAGACTATGGCTACACCTTC; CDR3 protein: CASSPGQGDYGYTF
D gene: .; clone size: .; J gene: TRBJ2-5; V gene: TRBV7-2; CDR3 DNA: TGTGCCAGCAGCTTAAGGACCCGGGGTCCCACCCAAGAGACCCAGTACTTC; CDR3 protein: CASSLRTRGPTQETQYF
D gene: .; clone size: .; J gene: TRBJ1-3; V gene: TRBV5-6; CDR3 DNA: TGTGCCAGCAGCATGTGGCCAGGGAACACCATATATTTT; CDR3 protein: CASSMWPGNTIYF
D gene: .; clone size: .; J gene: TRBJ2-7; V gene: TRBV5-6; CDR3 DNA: TGTGCCAGCAGCTTGTACTCCCGGGCCTACGAGCAGTACTTC; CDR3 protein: CASSLYSRAYEQYF
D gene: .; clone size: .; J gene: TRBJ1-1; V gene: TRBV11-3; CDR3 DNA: TGTGCCAGCAGTCTGAGCGGCACTGAAGCTTTCTTT; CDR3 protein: CASSLSGTEAFF
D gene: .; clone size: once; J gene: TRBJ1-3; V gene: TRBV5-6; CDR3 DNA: TGTGCCAGCAGCTTGTTCGGGGAATACACCATATATTTT; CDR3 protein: CASSLFGEYTIYF
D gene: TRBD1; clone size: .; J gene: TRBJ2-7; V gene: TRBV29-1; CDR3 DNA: TGCAGCGTTGTCCGGGACAGGGGGCTGGGGGAGCAGTACTTC; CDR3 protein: CSVVRDRGLGEQYF
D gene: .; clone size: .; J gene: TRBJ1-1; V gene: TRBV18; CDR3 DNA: TGTGCCAGCTCACCCCGGGAGGCTGAAGCTTTCTTT; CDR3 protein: CASSPREAEAFF
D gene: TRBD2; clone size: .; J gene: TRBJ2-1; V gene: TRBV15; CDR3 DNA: TGTGCCACCAGTTTGTTCAGCGGGAGGGCCTACAATGAGCAGTTCTTC; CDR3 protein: CATSLFSGRAYNEQFF
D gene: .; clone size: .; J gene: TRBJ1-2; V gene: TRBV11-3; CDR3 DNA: TGTGCCAGCAGCCCCATGGTGTCTCCTCGACTCTATGGCTACACCTTC; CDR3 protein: CASSPMVSPRLYGYTF
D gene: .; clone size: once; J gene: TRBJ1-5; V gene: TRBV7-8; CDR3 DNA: TGTGCCAGCAGCTTATTCGGATACTATAGCAATCAGCCCCAGCATTTT; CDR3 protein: CASSLFGYYSNQPQHF
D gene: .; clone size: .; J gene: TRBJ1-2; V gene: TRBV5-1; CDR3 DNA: TGCGCCAGCAGCTTAGTGGCGACGGAGGGCTACACCTTC; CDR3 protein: CASSLVATEGYTF
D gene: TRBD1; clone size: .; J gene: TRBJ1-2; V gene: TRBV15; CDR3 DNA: TGTGCCACCAGCAGGGATCCGGGACAGGGTAACTATGGCTACACCTTC; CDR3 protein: CATSRDPGQGNYGYTF
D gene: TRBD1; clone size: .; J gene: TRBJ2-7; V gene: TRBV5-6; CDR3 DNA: TGTGCCAGCAGCTGGTTTGGACAGGGATTCAACGAGCAGTACTTC; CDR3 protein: CASSWFGQGFNEQYF